The 15 T cell receptor beta chains in this list originate from one sample, sequenced in a study of cytomegalovirus exposure and HLA in healthy donors. Use of 60 Vbeta and 13 Jbeta primers characterized the PCR. Clones were sequenced by immunoSEQ multiplex PCR, and TCRdb holds only the in-frame ones, with some missing. Recorded for this sample: 30,000 to 35,000 clones. Sequencing was performed on PBMCs. The source of these receptors is a man aged 35 to 55 in good health and CMV-seronegative.

The chain employs TRBV14 and TRBJ2-7; TRBD1 matches at 7 bases. V shed 4 bases, J shed 4 bases, and the junction held 4 bases outside the gene matches. Germline values: CDR1 SGHDN, CDR2 FVKESK. The CDR3 spans 13 residues. CDR3 loop: CASSRTRGYEQYF. CDR3 coding DNA: TGTGCCAGCAGCCGAACCAGGGGGTACGAGCAGTACTTC.

V gene TRBV11-3 combines with J gene TRBJ2-7; the match to TRBD1 covers 8 bases. The CDR3 loop spans 17 amino acids. Germline-derived CDR1 and CDR2 are SGHNT and YENEEA. Trimming cost V 4 bases and J 3 bases; bases outside gene matches: 14. The CDR3 nucleotides are TGTGCCAGCAGCTGGAATAAAGACAGGGGACTTCACTACGAGCAGTACTTC. Protein sequence: CASSWNKDRGLHYEQYF.

The chain has TRBV15 and TRBJ2-7; D is perhaps TRBD1 (5 bases). The V gene lost 1 base and the J gene lost 4 bases, with 5 bases spanning the gap. Germline CDR1 reads LNHNV; CDR2 reads YYDKDF (reference sequence). The CDR3 has 12 amino acids. The chain's CDR3 is CATSRAGYEQYF. Here the CDR3 DNA reads TGTGCCACCAGCAGAGCAGGGTACGAGCAGTACTTC.

This rearrangement joins TRBV28 to TRBJ2-1, with 10 bases aligning to TRBD1. Germline CDR1 is MDHEN and CDR2 is SYDVKM. Trimming took 5 bases from V and 4 from J; bases not matched to a gene: 8. The CDR3 has 16 amino acids. The CDR3 DNA follows: TGTGCCAGCAGTCCCCCGGGACAGGGGAGGTACAATGAGCAGTTCTTC. This translates into CASSPPGQGRYNEQFF. The full variable domain, with the rest looked up from reference TRBV28 and TRBJ2-1, is DVKVTQSSRYLVKRTGEKVFLECVQDMDHENMFWYRQDPGLGLRLIYFSYDVKMKEKGDIPEGYSVSREKKERFSLILESASTNQTSMYLCASSPPGQGRYNEQFFGPGTRLTVL.

About this clone: At one end, the junction sequence differs from germline, possibly due to a read error. The chain carries TRBV29-1 and TRBJ1-1; D possibly corresponds to TRBD1 (5 bases). The CDR3 is 12 amino acids. Germline CDR1 reads SQVTM; CDR2 reads ANQGSEA. The DNA of the CDR3 is TGCAGCGTTGACAGGGCAAACGCTGAAGATTTCTTT. Protein sequence: CSVDRANAEDFF.

The V and J genes are TRBV7-9 and TRBJ2-7, with TRBD1 identical over 7 bases. The junction had 7 bases not matched to a gene; V was cut back by 4 bases and J by 4 bases. Per germline, CDR1 SEHNR and CDR2 FQNEAQ (reference sequence). The CDR3 loop spans 14 amino acids. CDR3 nucleotide sequence: TGTGCCAGCAGCTCCCCGGGACAGCGTTACGAGCAGTACTTC. It specifies CASSSPGQRYEQYF. The full variable domain, rest sourced from reference TRBV7-9 and TRBJ2-7, is DTGVSQNPRHKITKRGQNVTFRCDPISEHNRLYWYRQTLGQGPEFLTYFQNEAQLEKSRLLSDRFSAERPKGSFSTLEIQRTEQGDSAMYLCASSSPGQRYEQYFGPGTRLTVT.

The chain recombines TRBV28 with TRBJ2-7; the D is unclear. V was clipped by 3 bases and J by 8 bases, with 11 bases between them. Per germline, CDR1 MDHEN and CDR2 SYDVKM. This CDR3 comprises 12 residues. CDR3 nucleotides: TGTGCCAGCAGTTTGGTCCAGGAAAAGCAGTACTTC. This gives the protein CASSLVQEKQYF. Combining the CDR3 with reference TRBV28 and TRBJ2-7 gives the whole variable domain DVKVTQSSRYLVKRTGEKVFLECVQDMDHENMFWYRQDPGLGLRLIYFSYDVKMKEKGDIPEGYSVSREKKERFSLILESASTNQTSMYLCASSLVQEKQYFGPGTRLTVT.

The chain is built from TRBV5-1 and TRBJ1-1, with 8 bases identical to TRBD1. The CDR3 has 16 residues. Trimming took 0 bases from V and 3 from J; bases not matched to a gene: 7. Germline loops: CDR1 SGHRS, CDR2 YFSETQ. This CDR3 is CASSLAYGQGDTEAFF. DNA for the CDR3: TGCGCCAGCAGCTTGGCCTATGGACAGGGTGACACTGAAGCTTTCTTT.

The chain combines TRBV29-1 with TRBJ1-4, with 9 positions matching TRBD1. The CDR3 is 13 residues long. Trimming took 3 bases from V and 8 from J; bases not matched to a gene: 4. CDR1 SQVTM and CDR2 ANQGSEA come from the germline V gene. The CDR3 sequence: CSVEGQGREKLFF. In nucleotides, the CDR3 is TGCAGCGTTGAGGGACAGGGCCGCGAAAAACTGTTTTTT.

The chain is built from TRBV6-5 and TRBJ1-1, with TRBD1 matching over 8 bases. CDR3 length equals 14 residues. Trimming at V came to 2 bases and at J to 5 bases, leaving 4 bases not matched to a gene. The germline V gene encodes CDR1 MNHEY and CDR2 SVGAGI. CDR3 loop: CASSYKDRVTEAFF. The CDR3 region has the DNA TGTGCCAGCAGTTACAAGGACAGGGTTACTGAAGCTTTCTTT.

This chain joins TRBV30 and TRBJ1-4, with TRBD1 matching over 10 bases. Unmatched junction bases numbered 5, after V lost 5 bases and J lost 8 bases. The CDR3 loop spans 13 amino acids. Germline V lookup: CDR1 GTSNPN, CDR2 SVGIG (reference sequence). The CDR3 DNA is TGTGCCTGGGGGACAGGGGCGAGCGAAAAACTGTTTTTT. Translation gives CAWGTGASEKLFF.

This chain joins TRBV6-5 and TRBJ2-7, with unresolved D. The CDR3 length is 12 residues. In germline, CDR1 is MNHEY, CDR2 SVGAGI. The V and J ends lost 6 bases and 2 bases respectively, with 8 bases between them. The CDR3 sequence: CASSPGAYEQYF. For the CDR3, the DNA is TGTGCCAGCAGCCCCGGAGCCTACGAGCAGTACTTC.

This chain joins TRBV4-1 and TRBJ2-1; 8 positions match TRBD1. The V and J ends lost 0 bases and 7 bases, in that order; junction bases with no gene match: 5. CDR1 MGHRA and CDR2 YSYEKL come from the germline V gene. The CDR3 consists of 15 residues. The CDR3 is CASSQDRQGWNEQFF. In DNA, the CDR3 is TGCGCCAGCAGCCAAGATCGACAGGGGTGGAATGAGCAGTTCTTC.

This chain joins TRBV19 and TRBJ2-7; 9 positions match TRBD1. V lost 6 bases to trimming and J lost 3 bases; unmatched junction nucleotides: 6. Germline-derived CDR1 and CDR2 are LNHDA and SQIVND (reference sequence). The length of the CDR3 is 14 residues. CDR3 sequence reads: CASRDRGGLYEQYF. The CDR3 nucleotides are TGTGCCAGTAGGGACAGGGGAGGGCTCTACGAGCAGTACTTC.

The V and J genes are TRBV10-3 and TRBJ2-7, with unresolved D. CDR3 length: 12 residues. V was shortened by 1 base and J by 6 bases, with 7 bases between the two germline ends. Germline values: CDR1 ENHRY, CDR2 SYGVKD. The CDR3 spells CAISEFATEQYF. In DNA form, the CDR3 reads TGTGCCATCAGTGAGTTTGCTACCGAGCAGTACTTC.